The 27 T cell receptor beta chains listed next were all sequenced from one sample in a study of response to subunit inactivated influenza vaccine. TCRdb re-derived calls from the RT-PCR reads in MiXCR, one entry per CDR3 protein. The sample has about 700,000 distinct CDR3 sequences; around 13% are singletons. The specimen was PBMCs from blood, collected 14 days before vaccination. These receptors were collected from a man between 45 and 60 years old who received an inactivated influenza vaccine.

This clonotype was detected a few times. This sequence joins TRBV19 and TRBJ1-2; TRBD1 agrees at 9 bases. Germline CDR1 and CDR2: LNHDA and SQIVND (reference sequence). V was pared by 7 bases and J by 3 bases, with 9 bases of the junction left unmatched. This CDR3 spans 15 amino acids. The CDR3 DNA reads as TGTGCCAGTACCTCACGGGACAGGGCTGACTATGGCTACACCTTC. Its translation: CASTSRDRADYGYTF.

There are a few counts of this clonotype. V is TRBV3-1 and J is TRBJ1-2; the D is unclear. The CDR3 extends over 12 amino acids. Germline CDR1 is LGHDT and CDR2 is YNNKEL (reference sequence). With 5 bases removed from V and 8 bases from J, the gap between germline ends came to 12 bases. Here the CDR3 reads CASSEGRAGYTF. CDR3 in DNA: TGTGCCAGCAGCGAAGGGAGAGCAGGCTACACCTTC.

The rearrangement joins TRBV7-9 to TRBJ1-4; D gene ambiguous. V lost 3 bases and J 4 bases, leaving 6 bases between the germline ends. The CDR3 consists of 13 residues. CDR1 is SEHNR and CDR2 is FQNEAQ in the germline V gene (reference sequence). The CDR3 reads CASSFSGNEKLFF. The CDR3 DNA reads TGTGCCAGCAGCTTTTCCGGTAATGAAAAACTGTTTTTT.

This chain connects TRBV7-2 to TRBJ2-3; 11 nucleotides match TRBD2. CDR3 length: 13 amino acids. Germline V gene lookup returns CDR1 SGHTA and CDR2 FQGNSA. Trimming at V came to 3 bases and at J to 14 bases, leaving 7 bases not matched to a gene. The CDR3 here is CASSLGLAARMYF. CDR3 sequence (DNA): TGTGCCAGCAGCTTGGGACTAGCGGCAAGAATGTATTTT.

The V and J genes are TRBV9 and TRBJ1-1; TRBD1 is a possible D gene (5 bases). V lost 4 bases and J lost 7, with 17 bases in between. CDR3 size: 14 residues. CDR1 and CDR2 from the germline V gene are SGDLS and YYNGEE. CDR3 nucleotides: TGTGCCAGCAGCCATCCCACTAGGACATATGAAGCTTTCTTT. Its protein is CASSHPTRTYEAFF.

This clonotype was seen more than once but under ten times. This chain's CDR3 is CASSLVAGFGNEQFF. The CDR3 DNA sequence: TGTGCCAGCAGCCTCGTAGCGGGATTTGGCAATGAGCAGTTCTTC. The V gene is TRBV11-1, the J gene TRBJ2-1; the match to TRBD2 covers 8 bases. The germline V gene has CDR1 SGHAT and CDR2 FQDESV (reference sequence). V shed 5 bases, J shed 6 bases, and the junction held 9 bases outside the gene matches. This CDR3 has 15 amino acids.

This clonotype has at least ten counts. The V gene is TRBV24-1, the J gene TRBJ2-3; 7 bases map to TRBD1. V trimming: 2 bases; J trimming: 1 base; junction bases outside the gene matches: 5. Germline-derived CDR1 and CDR2 are KGHDR and SFDVKD. CDR3 length: 16 amino acids. CDR3 in amino acids: CATSDSVGQGTDTQYF. The CDR3, as DNA: TGTGCCACCAGTGATTCCGTTGGACAGGGCACAGATACGCAGTATTTT.

The chain uses TRBV7-2 and TRBJ2-5, with 9 positions matching TRBD2. Per germline, CDR1 SGHTA and CDR2 FQGNSA. The CDR3 spans 14 residues. V was pared by 6 bases and J by 5 bases, with 7 bases of the junction left unmatched. The CDR3 protein is CASSFGGGAETQYF. DNA for the CDR3: TGTGCCAGCAGTTTTGGCGGGGGGGCGGAGACCCAGTACTTC.

This clonotype appeared a few times. The gene calls are TRBV5-1 and TRBJ2-1, with D unclear. CDR1 and CDR2 from the germline V gene are SGHRS and YFSETQ. This CDR3 region has 15 residues. The V and J ends lost 3 bases and 0 bases respectively, with 10 bases between them. For the CDR3, the DNA is TGCGCCAGCAGCTCAGACGGACCCTCCTACAATGAGCAGTTCTTC. Its translation: CASSSDGPSYNEQFF.

This clonotype came up a few times. The J gene is TRBJ2-1, the V gene TRBV7-6; the D gene is possibly TRBD1 (5 bases). The CDR3 has 14 amino acids. Trimming took off 6 bases at V and 4 bases at J, with 13 bases between the two ends. Germline CDR1 SGHVS, CDR2 FNYEAQ. CDR3 DNA sequence: TGTGCCAGCAGAAATGGACACGGATACAATGAGCAGTTCTTC. As protein: CASRNGHGYNEQFF.

V is TRBV11-2 and J is TRBJ2-3; D is perhaps TRBD1 (7 bases). The germline V gene has CDR1 SGHAT and CDR2 FQNNGV. With 5 bases removed from V and 6 bases from J, the gap between germline ends came to 15 bases. The CDR3 consists of 14 residues. The CDR3 coding sequence is TGTGCCAGCAGCCCAGGGGGGTTCATGGATACGCAGTATTTT. As protein: CASSPGGFMDTQYF.

V and J are TRBV10-3 and TRBJ2-1; 15 bases align to TRBD2. The trim removed 3 bases at V and 2 bases at J, leaving 8 bases unmatched. This CDR3 spans 19 amino acids. CDR1 is ENHRY, CDR2 SYGVKD, per germline. The CDR3 sequence is CAISDTGTSGRYPYNEQFF. CDR3 sequence (DNA): TGTGCCATCAGTGATACCGGGACTAGCGGGAGGTATCCCTACAATGAGCAGTTCTTC.

The sample holds many counts of this clonotype. The chain uses TRBV12-3 or TRBV12-4 and TRBJ1-1; D remains ambiguous. CDR3 size: 13 residues. The V end was cut by 8 bases, the J end by 0 bases, with 10 bases between. CDR3 residues: CASVIRMNTEAFF. CDR3 nucleotide sequence: TGTGCCAGCGTCATTCGAATGAACACTGAAGCTTTCTTT.

This clonotype came up many times. J is TRBJ1-5 and V is TRBV6-2 or TRBV6-3; a weak D match, TRBD1 (6 bases). V lost 8 bases and J lost 9, with 23 bases in between. This CDR3 spans 15 amino acids. Germline V CDR1 and CDR2: MNHEY, SVGEGT. CDR3 sequence: CASQPDGAGVSPQHF. For the CDR3, the DNA is TGTGCCAGCCAGCCAGACGGGGCAGGGGTATCGCCCCAGCATTTT.

This clonotype was counted ten times or more. V and J are TRBV7-2 and TRBJ2-1; D not certain. This CDR3 spans 12 amino acids. Between the trimmed V and J ends, which lost 2 bases and 8 bases, there was a span of 7 bases. In germline, CDR1 is SGHTA, CDR2 FQGNSA. DNA for the CDR3: TGTGCCAGCAGCTTAAGGTTCTATGAGCAGTTCTTC. Translated: CASSLRFYEQFF.

The gene calls are TRBV3-1 and TRBJ2-1; TRBD2 aligns across 8 bases. The CDR3 extends over 15 amino acids. Trimming at V came to 4 bases and at J to 7 bases, leaving 9 bases not matched to a gene. Per the germline V gene, CDR1 is LGHDT and CDR2 is YNNKEL (reference sequence). The CDR3 reads CASSLGRALWNEQFF. Written as DNA, the CDR3 is TGTGCCAGCAGCCTCGGGAGGGCGTTGTGGAATGAGCAGTTCTTC.

The chain couples TRBV27 to TRBJ1-1; D unresolved. V was shortened by 0 bases and J by 5 bases, with 13 bases between the two germline ends. The CDR3 extends over 15 amino acids. In germline, CDR1 is MNHEY, CDR2 SMNVEV (reference sequence). The CDR3 DNA reads as TGTGCCAGCAGTTTATCGGCGGTCGGGAGGACTGAAGCTTTCTTT. It is translated as CASSLSAVGRTEAFF.

The rearrangement uses TRBV7-2 and TRBJ2-6; D unclear. The V gene lost 5 bases and the J gene lost 2 bases, with 10 bases spanning the gap. The CDR3 is 15 amino acids. CDR1 is SGHTA, CDR2 FQGNSA, per germline. In nucleotides, the CDR3 is TGTGCCAGCAGCCCCGGAATCACTGGGGCCAACGTCCTGACTTTC. Its protein is CASSPGITGANVLTF.

The chain carries TRBV11-2 and TRBJ1-1, with D uncertain. Germline V gene lookup returns CDR1 SGHAT and CDR2 FQNNGV. The V gene lost 0 bases and the J gene lost 7 bases, with 9 bases spanning the gap. CDR3 length equals 13 residues. The CDR3 reads CASSLDSRVEAFF. The CDR3 nucleotides read TGTGCCAGCAGCTTAGATTCCCGCGTTGAAGCTTTCTTT. The whole variable domain, remainder taken from reference TRBV11-2 and TRBJ1-1, is EAGVAQSPRYKIIEKRQSVAFWCNPISGHATLYWYQQILGQGPKLLIQFQNNGVVDDSQLPKDRFSAERLKGVDSTLKIQPAKLEDSAVYLCASSLDSRVEAFFGQGTRLTVV.

This clonotype was found a few times. V gene TRBV28 combines with J gene TRBJ2-5, with 12 bases fitting TRBD2. V dropped 7 bases and J dropped 5; count of bases not matched to a gene: 8. The CDR3 consists of 15 residues. CDR1 is MDHEN, CDR2 SYDVKM, per germline. The DNA of the CDR3 is TGTGCCAGCAACCTAGCGGGAGGGCTGTGGGAGACCCAGTACTTC. Residues: CASNLAGGLWETQYF.

This clonotype has just a few counts. CDR3 loop: CSPGPSYNEQFF. In DNA, the CDR3 is TGCAGCCCTGGCCCGTCCTACAATGAGCAGTTCTTC. The chain recombines TRBV20-1 with TRBJ2-1, with D unclear. CDR3 length: 12 residues. Germline V gene lookup returns CDR1 DFQATT and CDR2 SNEGSKA (reference sequence).

On this clonotype: The junction does not match germline at one end; this may be a read error. This chain links TRBV5-1 with TRBJ2-3; 12 bases align to TRBD1. Germline V gene data show CDR1 as SGHRS and CDR2 as YFSETQ. The CDR3 spans 18 residues. The CDR3 protein is CTSSANGPGQGASDTQYF. The CDR3 DNA sequence: TGCACCAGCAGCGCCAACGGCCCGGGACAGGGGGCCTCAGATACGCAGTATTTT.

The chain couples TRBV7-2 to TRBJ2-5; D is ambiguous. Germline loops: CDR1 SGHTA, CDR2 FQGNSA. Trimming cost V 1 base and J 4 bases, with 7 bases left between them. The CDR3 extends over 13 amino acids. The CDR3 nucleotides read TGTGCCAGCAGCTTAGGATTTCGAGAGACCCAGTACTTC. Residues: CASSLGFRETQYF. Filled out from reference TRBV7-2 and TRBJ2-5, the complete variable domain reads GAGVSQSPSNKVTEKGKDVELRCDPISGHTALYWYRQSLGQGLEFLIYFQGNSAPDKSGLPSDRFSAERTGGSVSTLTIQRTQQEDSAVYLCASSLGFRETQYFGPGTRLLVL.

The sample holds a few counts of this clonotype. The chain combines TRBV20-1 with TRBJ2-5; TRBD2 agrees at 11 bases. Germline V lookup: CDR1 DFQATT, CDR2 SNEGSKA (reference sequence). V lost 3 bases and J lost 2; bases outside the gene matches: 17. The CDR3 length is 19 residues. CDR3 DNA: TGCAGTGCTAGGGCTCCCCTAGGGGGGCTAGCGGGGGGTCAAGAGACCCAGTACTTC. Translating gives CSARAPLGGLAGGQETQYF.

V gene TRBV29-1 combines with J gene TRBJ1-1; D gene ambiguous. The germline CDR1 and CDR2 sequences are SQVTM and ANQGSEA. V was clipped by 0 bases and J by 1 base, with 9 bases between them. The CDR3 spans 14 residues. The CDR3 nucleotides read TGCAGCGTTGAAGATCAGGCCTCGAACACTGAAGCTTTCTTT. This codes for CSVEDQASNTEAFF.

V and J are TRBV20-1 and TRBJ2-5; D perhaps matches TRBD1 (5 bases). The CDR3 has 13 amino acids. V was shortened by 3 bases and J by 5 bases, with 13 bases between the two germline ends. CDR1 and CDR2 from the germline V gene are DFQATT and SNEGSKA (reference sequence). The CDR3 bases are TGCAGTGCTAGTGTAGGGGCCGTGGAGACCCAGTACTTC. The encoded protein is CSASVGAVETQYF.

This clonotype has more than one count but fewer than ten. V and J are TRBV5-1 and TRBJ2-6, with D perhaps TRBD1 (6 bases). CDR1 is SGHRS and CDR2 is YFSETQ in the germline V gene. This CDR3 has 16 residues. Trimming left V 5 bases short and J 4 bases short, with 16 bases between. The CDR3 nucleotides are TGCGCCAGCAGGGAACAGGGAACTGCGGGGGCCAACGTCCTGACTTTC. Translating gives CASREQGTAGANVLTF.